The rows below give T cell receptor beta chains drawn from one sample of a study of blood T cell repertoires in COVID-19. Assay used: immunoSEQ multiplex PCR; TCRdb lists only in-frame clones, some missing. The repertoire holds about 140,000 clones, with around four fifths as singletons. Source material: peripheral blood. These receptor sequences come from a man in his sixties who had recovered from COVID-19. Each CDR3 is given with its conserved first and last residue. Fields, in order: J gene, clone size, D gene, V gene, CDR3 protein, CDR3 DNA. D genes are given only for firm matches. Part of the rows lack a size; the others show once, few, many or a class for expanded clones.

j_call: TRBJ2-1; clone_size: NA; d_call: TRBD1; v_call: TRBV3-1/TRBV3-2; cdr3_aa: CASSQFPGQAWNEQFF; cdr3_nt: TGTGCCAGCAGCCAGTTTCCGGGACAGGCCTGGAATGAGCAGTTCTTC
j_call: TRBJ2-6; clone_size: NA; d_call: NA; v_call: TRBV29-1; cdr3_aa: CSVPLSGANVLTF; cdr3_nt: TGCAGCGTTCCCCTCTCTGGGGCCAACGTCCTGACTTTC
j_call: TRBJ1-2; clone_size: NA; d_call: NA; v_call: TRBV19; cdr3_aa: CASSPGTRAYGYTF; cdr3_nt: TGTGCCAGTAGTCCCGGGACAAGAGCCTATGGCTACACCTTC
j_call: TRBJ1-5; clone_size: NA; d_call: TRBD1; v_call: TRBV2; cdr3_aa: CASSWGQAPRSNQPQHF; cdr3_nt: TGTGCCAGCAGCTGGGGACAGGCGCCACGTAGCAATCAGCCCCAGCATTTT
j_call: TRBJ2-2; clone_size: NA; d_call: TRBD1; v_call: TRBV2; cdr3_aa: CASSLLTGTGVSGELFF; cdr3_nt: TGTGCCAGCAGCCTCCTTACCGGGACAGGGGTTTCCGGGGAGCTGTTTTTT
j_call: TRBJ2-5; clone_size: many; d_call: NA; v_call: TRBV4-1; cdr3_aa: CASSQEGWGKEETQYF; cdr3_nt: TGCGCCAGCAGCCAAGAAGGGTGGGGCAAAGAGGAGACCCAGTACTTC
j_call: TRBJ1-6; clone_size: NA; d_call: NA; v_call: TRBV2; cdr3_aa: CASSPRDTNSPLHF; cdr3_nt: TGTGCCAGCAGCCCCCGGGACACGAATTCACCCCTCCACTTT
j_call: TRBJ1-1; clone_size: NA; d_call: TRBD1; v_call: TRBV4-3; cdr3_aa: CASSLEGTGAGGTEAFF; cdr3_nt: TGCGCCAGCAGCCTAGAGGGGACAGGGGCGGGAGGCACTGAAGCTTTCTTT
j_call: TRBJ1-2; clone_size: few; d_call: TRBD1; v_call: TRBV20-1; cdr3_aa: CSASERGGRGYTF; cdr3_nt: TGCAGTGCTAGTGAACGAGGGGGCCGGGGCTACACCTTC
j_call: TRBJ1-2; clone_size: NA; d_call: TRBD1; v_call: TRBV28; cdr3_aa: CASRLPGTGVGYTF; cdr3_nt: TGTGCCAGCAGGTTACCCGGGACAGGGGTTGGCTACACCTTC
j_call: TRBJ2-4; clone_size: NA; d_call: NA; v_call: TRBV5-4; cdr3_aa: CASSLGGVAKNIQYF; cdr3_nt: TGTGCCAGCAGCTTGGGGGGGGTAGCCAAAAACATTCAGTACTTC
j_call: TRBJ2-7; clone_size: NA; d_call: NA; v_call: TRBV9; cdr3_aa: CASSVGNTNYEQYF; cdr3_nt: TGTGCCAGCAGCGTAGGAAATACAAACTACGAGCAGTACTTC
j_call: TRBJ2-7; clone_size: once; d_call: TRBD2; v_call: TRBV6-2/TRBV6-3; cdr3_aa: CASSWGLASEQYF; cdr3_nt: TGTGCCAGCAGTTGGGGACTAGCGAGCGAGCAGTACTTC
j_call: TRBJ1-1; clone_size: NA; d_call: NA; v_call: TRBV6-5; cdr3_aa: CASSSGTVEAFF; cdr3_nt: TGTGCCAGCAGTTCAGGAACAGTTGAAGCTTTCTTT
j_call: TRBJ2-5; clone_size: NA; d_call: TRBD2; v_call: TRBV29-1; cdr3_aa: CSVGGASGDQETQYF; cdr3_nt: TGCAGCGTTGGGGGCGCTAGCGGGGACCAAGAGACCCAGTACTTC
j_call: TRBJ2-7; clone_size: NA; d_call: TRBD2; v_call: TRBV6-6; cdr3_aa: CASSYGLAGTYEQYF; cdr3_nt: TGTGCCAGCAGTTACGGACTAGCGGGAACCTACGAGCAGTACTTC
j_call: TRBJ2-3; clone_size: NA; d_call: NA; v_call: TRBV4-2; cdr3_aa: CASSPRERDTQYF; cdr3_nt: TGTGCCAGCAGCCCGAGGGAGAGAGATACGCAGTATTTT